The 21 T cell receptor beta chains below all came from one sample that was sequenced in a study of early T cells in non-severe SARS-CoV-2 infection. TCRdb passed the 5' RACE reads through MiXCR, listing each CDR3 protein once. The table lists roughly 81,000 distinct CDR3 sequences, roughly 12% of them singletons. Material for sequencing was whole blood. These receptors all come from an adult who was a healthcare worker with PCR-confirmed SARS-CoV-2 infection or an uninfected control (not recorded which).

V usage is TRBV5-5 and J usage is TRBJ1-1, with D perhaps matching TRBD1 (5 bases). The V gene lost 1 base and the J gene lost 4 bases, with 11 bases spanning the gap. The CDR3 spans 14 residues. Germline assignment: CDR1 SGHKS and CDR2 YYEKEE (reference sequence). This chain's CDR3 is CASSLRGRGTEAFF. As DNA, the CDR3 is TGTGCCAGCAGCTTGCGGGGAAGGGGCACTGAAGCTTTCTTT.

The rearrangement uses TRBV20-1 and TRBJ2-7; perhaps TRBD2 as D (6 bases). This CDR3 is built from 12 residues. Germline-derived CDR1 and CDR2 are DFQATT and SNEGSKA (reference sequence). V was shortened by 7 bases and J by 2 bases, with 12 bases between the two germline ends. The CDR3 DNA reads as TGCAGTGTCGGACTATCAACCTACGAGCAGTACTTC. Protein product: CSVGLSTYEQYF.

The chain employs TRBV7-9 and TRBJ2-7; no firm D call. The CDR3 runs 12 residues. Germline loops: CDR1 SEHNR, CDR2 FQNEAQ (reference sequence). V was clipped by 6 bases and J by 2 bases, with 8 bases between them. CDR3 bases: TGTGCCAGCAGACAGCTCCCCTACGAGCAGTACTTC. Its protein product is CASRQLPYEQYF.

The gene calls are TRBV11-3 and TRBJ2-5; the D gene is possibly TRBD2 (5 bases). The V and J ends lost 4 bases and 8 bases respectively, with 17 bases between them. Germline CDR1 and CDR2: SGHNT and YENEEA. This CDR3 has 14 amino acids. The CDR3 loop is CASSSMAWEQTQYF. The CDR3 DNA follows: TGTGCCAGCAGCTCCATGGCCTGGGAGCAAACCCAGTACTTC.

The table lists this clonotype with a count of one. The V gene is TRBV12-3 or TRBV12-4, the J gene TRBJ2-3, with unresolved D. V shed 6 bases and J shed 8 bases, with 9 bases lying between them. The CDR3 loop spans 11 amino acids. The CDR3 protein is CASSYVVTQYF. Written as DNA, the CDR3 is TGTGCCAGCAGCTATGTGGTTACGCAGTATTTT.

J is TRBJ1-4 and V is TRBV11-3; 7 nucleotides agree with TRBD1. The J segment lost 0 bases and the V segment lost 5 bases, leaving 9 bases of the junction unmatched. Germline-derived CDR1 and CDR2 are SGHNT and YENEEA. The CDR3 is 17 amino acids. DNA for the CDR3: TGTGCCAGCAGCCGAAACGCGCAGGGGGCAACTAATGAAAAACTGTTTTTT. It yields the protein CASSRNAQGATNEKLFF.

The V gene is TRBV10-3, the J gene TRBJ1-2; D is unresolved. This CDR3 contains 12 residues. V shed 5 bases and J shed 3 bases, with 7 bases lying between them. Germline V gives CDR1 ENHRY, CDR2 SYGVKD. The CDR3 sequence is CAISNGDYGYTF. The CDR3 nucleotides read TGTGCCATCAGTAACGGGGACTATGGCTACACCTTC.

This clonotype was counted ten times or more. V and J are TRBV19 and TRBJ2-3; the D call may be TRBD1 or TRBD2 (5 bases each). Germline CDR1 reads LNHDA; CDR2 reads SQIVND (reference sequence). Between the trimmed V and J ends, which lost 3 bases and 5 bases, there was a span of 12 bases. The CDR3 is 14 amino acids. The CDR3, as DNA: TGTGCCAGTAGTATTGGGGGAGTAGGAGATACGCAGTATTTT. Protein: CASSIGGVGDTQYF.

This clonotype was observed a few times. Here the CDR3 DNA reads TGTGCCAGCAGCCAACTCCAGGGAGAAGGCTACACCTTC. Its translation is CASSQLQGEGYTF. The V call is TRBV3-1, the J call TRBJ1-2; perhaps TRBD1 as D (5 bases). The V end was cut by 2 bases, the J end by 8 bases, with 12 bases between. The germline CDR1 and CDR2 sequences are LGHDT and YNNKEL (reference sequence). The CDR3 totals 13 residues. Full variable domain (outside the CDR3, taken from reference TRBV3-1 and TRBJ1-2): DTAVSQTPKYLVTQMGNDKSIKCEQNLGHDTMYWYKQDSKKFLKIMFSYNNKELIINETVPNRFSPKSPDKAHLNLHINSLELGDSAVYFCASSQLQGEGYTFGSGTRLTVV.

This clonotype was observed a handful of times. The CDR3 spells CASSSDFYEQYF. DNA for the CDR3: TGTGCCAGCAGCTCGGACTTCTACGAGCAGTACTTC. V is TRBV5-4 and J is TRBJ2-7, with D possibly being TRBD2 (5 bases). The CDR3 has 12 amino acids. The germline V gene encodes CDR1 SGHNT and CDR2 YYREEE (reference sequence). V was cut by 3 bases and J by 3 bases, with 7 bases left in between.

This chain joins TRBV28 and TRBJ1-1, with D hard to call. Germline V gene data show CDR1 as MDHEN and CDR2 as SYDVKM. The V end was cut by 6 bases, the J end by 1 base, with 15 bases between. The CDR3 length is 15 residues. The CDR3 bases are TGTGCCAGCAGCTCAAGTCCCAAGGCGAACACTGAAGCTTTCTTT. This translates into CASSSSPKANTEAFF. Supplemented by reference TRBV28 and TRBJ1-1, the full variable domain reads DVKVTQSSRYLVKRTGEKVFLECVQDMDHENMFWYRQDPGLGLRLIYFSYDVKMKEKGDIPEGYSVSREKKERFSLILESASTNQTSMYLCASSSSPKANTEAFFGQGTRLTVV.

J is TRBJ2-2 and V is TRBV7-9; either TRBD1 or TRBD2 may supply D (5 bases each). Germline assignment: CDR1 SEHNR and CDR2 FQNEAQ (reference sequence). V lost 5 bases to trimming and J lost 0 bases, with 10 bases between them. This CDR3 region has 15 residues. The CDR3 nucleotides read TGTGCCAGCAGCCATTGGGGGTCGAACACCGGGGAGCTGTTTTTT. Translating gives CASSHWGSNTGELFF.

This clonotype came up many times. The chain employs TRBV12-3 or TRBV12-4 and TRBJ2-5, with D perhaps matching TRBD1 or TRBD2 (6 bases each). V was cut by 5 bases and J by 5 bases, with 18 bases left in between. The CDR3 covers 15 residues. The CDR3 coding sequence is TGTGCCAGCAGTCTGGGGGGTCGTAGGGGGGAGACCCAGTACTTC. This sequence encodes CASSLGGRRGETQYF.

This clonotype was seen more than once but under ten times. V usage is TRBV12-3 or TRBV12-4 and J usage is TRBJ1-1, with a tentative D call TRBD1 (5 bases). Deletions cut 6 bases from V and 2 bases from J, with 13 bases between. This CDR3 is 14 amino acids long. CDR3 bases: TGTGCCAGCAGGGGCGGGACTCCCAACACTGAAGCTTTCTTT. Amino acids: CASRGGTPNTEAFF.

This chain links TRBV5-1 with TRBJ2-3, with unresolved D. The CDR3 totals 12 residues. From germline, CDR1 is SGHRS and CDR2 YFSETQ. Deletions cut 10 bases from V and 4 bases from J, with 13 bases between. CDR3 in amino acids: CAPKWDPDTQYF. CDR3 in DNA: TGCGCCCCAAAGTGGGATCCAGATACGCAGTATTTT.

The sample holds a few counts of this clonotype. The rearrangement links TRBV11-2 to TRBJ2-3; a weak D match, TRBD2 (6 bases). Germline values: CDR1 SGHAT, CDR2 FQNNGV. Trimming removed 4 bases at V and 5 bases at J, with 13 bases between. The length of the CDR3 is 14 residues. The CDR3 DNA follows: TGTGCCAGCAGCTCCGCTGGGGGGAGAGATACGCAGTATTTT. It translates to CASSSAGGRDTQYF.

This rearrangement joins TRBV29-1 to TRBJ2-5; D not certain. V lost 2 bases to trimming and J lost 3 bases, with 7 bases between them. The length of the CDR3 is 12 residues. CDR1 and CDR2 from the germline V gene are SQVTM and ANQGSEA. CDR3 residues: CSVERREETQYF. As DNA, the CDR3 is TGCAGCGTTGAACGGCGAGAAGAGACCCAGTACTTC.

This clonotype was picked up many times. This rearrangement joins TRBV18 to TRBJ1-2; possibly TRBD1 for D (5 bases). The CDR3 is 15 residues long. V lost 1 base and J lost 5, with 14 bases in between. Germline loops: CDR1 KGHSH, CDR2 LQKENI. CDR3 coding DNA: TGTGCCAGCTCACCACGGTCGGACATTAGATATGGCTACACCTTC. Protein sequence: CASSPRSDIRYGYTF.

This clonotype occurred a few times. This chain connects TRBV5-1 to TRBJ1-1; 7 bases line up with TRBD1. Trimming at V came to 3 bases and at J to 4 bases, leaving 6 bases not matched to a gene. There are 14 residues in the CDR3. Germline CDR1 reads SGHRS; CDR2 reads YFSETQ. CDR3 residues: CASSSDRLGTEAFF. CDR3 in DNA: TGCGCCAGCAGCTCGGACAGGTTGGGCACTGAAGCTTTCTTT.

This clonotype was counted many times. CDR3 bases: TGTGCCAGCAGCCGAGGGGATCTGGCTTTCTTT. This translates into CASSRGDLAFF. The chain is built from TRBV7-9 and TRBJ1-1; a weak D match, TRBD1 (5 bases). CDR1 and CDR2 (germline): SEHNR, FQNEAQ (reference sequence). This CDR3 comprises 11 residues. Trimming cost V 5 bases and J 11 bases, with 12 bases left between them. The full variable domain, its missing parts supplied by reference TRBV7-9 and TRBJ1-1, is DTGVSQNPRHKITKRGQNVTFRCDPISEHNRLYWYRQTLGQGPEFLTYFQNEAQLEKSRLLSDRFSAERPKGSFSTLEIQRTEQGDSAMYLCASSRGDLAFFGQGTRLTVV.

This clonotype turned up a few times. The chain links TRBV18 to TRBJ2-1, with a weak D call TRBD1 (7 bases). V shed 0 bases and J shed 7 bases, with 16 bases lying between them. From germline, CDR1 is KGHSH and CDR2 LQKENI. The CDR3 is 16 residues long. The CDR3 region has the DNA TGTGCCAGCTCACCACCGCAGGGGGGCAAAGGTAATGAGCAGTTCTTC. Amino acids: CASSPPQGGKGNEQFF.